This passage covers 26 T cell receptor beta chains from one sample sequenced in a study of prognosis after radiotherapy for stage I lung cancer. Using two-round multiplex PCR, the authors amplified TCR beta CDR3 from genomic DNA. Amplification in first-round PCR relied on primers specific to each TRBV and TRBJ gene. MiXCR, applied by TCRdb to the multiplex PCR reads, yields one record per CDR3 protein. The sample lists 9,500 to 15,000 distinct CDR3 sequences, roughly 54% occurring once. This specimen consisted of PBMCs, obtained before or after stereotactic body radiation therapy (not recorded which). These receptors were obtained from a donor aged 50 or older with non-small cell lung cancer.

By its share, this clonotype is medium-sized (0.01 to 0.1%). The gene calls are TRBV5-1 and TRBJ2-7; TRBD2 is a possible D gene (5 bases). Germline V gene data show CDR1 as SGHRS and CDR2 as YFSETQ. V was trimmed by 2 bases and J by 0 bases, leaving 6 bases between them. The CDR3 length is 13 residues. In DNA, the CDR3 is TGCGCCAGCAGCTTCCGGGACTCCTACGAGCAGTACTTC. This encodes CASSFRDSYEQYF.

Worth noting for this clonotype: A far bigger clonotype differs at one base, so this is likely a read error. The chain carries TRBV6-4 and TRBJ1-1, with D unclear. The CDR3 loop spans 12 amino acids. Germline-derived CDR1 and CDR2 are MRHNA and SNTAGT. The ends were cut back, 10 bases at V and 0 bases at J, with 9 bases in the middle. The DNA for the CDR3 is TGTGCCACCTCAGTGGTGAACACTGAAGCTTTCTTT. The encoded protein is CATSVVNTEAFF.

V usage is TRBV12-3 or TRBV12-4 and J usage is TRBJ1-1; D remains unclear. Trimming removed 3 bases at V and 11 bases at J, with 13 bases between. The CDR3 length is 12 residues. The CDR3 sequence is CASSFLWTMAFF. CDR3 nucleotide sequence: TGTGCCAGCAGTTTTCTATGGACCATGGCTTTCTTT.

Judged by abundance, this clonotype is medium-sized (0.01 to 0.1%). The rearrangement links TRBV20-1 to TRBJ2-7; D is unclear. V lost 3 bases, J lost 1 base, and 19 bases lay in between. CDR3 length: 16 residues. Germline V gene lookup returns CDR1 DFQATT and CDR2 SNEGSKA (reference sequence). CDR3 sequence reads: CSASPSSMATSYEQYF. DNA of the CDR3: TGCAGTGCTAGTCCGAGCTCAATGGCGACTTCCTACGAGCAGTACTTC.

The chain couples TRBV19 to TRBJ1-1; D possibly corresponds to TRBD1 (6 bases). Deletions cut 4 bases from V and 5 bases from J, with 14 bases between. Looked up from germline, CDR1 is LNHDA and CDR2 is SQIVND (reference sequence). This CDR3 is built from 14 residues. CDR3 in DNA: TGTGCCAGTAGTACTAAACAGGGTTCTACTGAAGCTTTCTTT. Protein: CASSTKQGSTEAFF.

The CDR3 here is CSARTSGTDNEQFF. The CDR3 DNA sequence: TGCAGTGCTAGAACTAGCGGGACCGACAATGAGCAGTTCTTC. This chain joins TRBV20-1 and TRBJ2-1; the match to TRBD2 covers 10 bases. Unmatched junction bases numbered 3, after V lost 2 bases and J lost 5 bases. The germline V gene has CDR1 DFQATT and CDR2 SNEGSKA (reference sequence). The CDR3 loop spans 14 amino acids.

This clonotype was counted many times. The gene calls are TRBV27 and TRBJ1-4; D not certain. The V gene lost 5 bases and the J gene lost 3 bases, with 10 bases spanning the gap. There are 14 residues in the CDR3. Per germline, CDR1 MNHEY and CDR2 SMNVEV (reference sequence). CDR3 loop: CASSPRFANEKLFF. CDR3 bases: TGTGCCAGCAGTCCCAGGTTTGCTAATGAAAAACTGTTTTTT.

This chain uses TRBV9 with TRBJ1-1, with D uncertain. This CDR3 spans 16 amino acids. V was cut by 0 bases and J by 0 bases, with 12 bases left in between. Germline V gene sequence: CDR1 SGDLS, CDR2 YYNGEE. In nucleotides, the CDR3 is TGTGCCAGCAGCGTAGAGGACTACCCAGTGAACACTGAAGCTTTCTTT. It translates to CASSVEDYPVNTEAFF.

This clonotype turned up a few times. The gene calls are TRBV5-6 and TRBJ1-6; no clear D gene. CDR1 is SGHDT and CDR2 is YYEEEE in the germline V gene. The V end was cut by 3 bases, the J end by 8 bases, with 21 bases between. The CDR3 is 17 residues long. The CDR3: CASSSMKDGLGDSPLHF. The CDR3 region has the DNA TGTGCCAGCAGCTCTATGAAGGACGGCCTTGGGGATTCACCCCTCCACTTT.

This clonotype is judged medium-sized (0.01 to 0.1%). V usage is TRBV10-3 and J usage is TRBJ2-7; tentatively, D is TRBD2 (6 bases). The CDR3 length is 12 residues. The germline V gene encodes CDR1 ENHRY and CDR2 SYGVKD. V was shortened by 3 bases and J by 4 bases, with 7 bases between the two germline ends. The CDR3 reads CAISDGGYEQYF. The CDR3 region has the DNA TGTGCCATCAGTGACGGGGGTTACGAGCAGTACTTC.

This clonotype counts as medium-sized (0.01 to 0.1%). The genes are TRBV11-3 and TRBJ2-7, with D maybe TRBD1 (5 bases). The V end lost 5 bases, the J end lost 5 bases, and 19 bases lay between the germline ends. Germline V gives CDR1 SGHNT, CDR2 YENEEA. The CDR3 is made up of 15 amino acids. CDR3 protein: CASSRRLAGRHEQYF. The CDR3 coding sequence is TGTGCCAGCAGCCGACGTTTGGCAGGGCGGCACGAGCAGTACTTC.

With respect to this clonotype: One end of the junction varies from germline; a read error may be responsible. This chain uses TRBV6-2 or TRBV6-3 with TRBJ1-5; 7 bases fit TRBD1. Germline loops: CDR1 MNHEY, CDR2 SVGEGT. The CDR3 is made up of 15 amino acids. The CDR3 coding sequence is TGTGCCAGCAGTTCAGGACAGGTGGGCAATCAGCCCAAGCATTTT. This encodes CASSSGQVGNQPKHF.

CDR3 sequence reads: CASSLNIGRSNEQFF. CDR3 sequence (DNA): TGTGCCAGCAGCTTAAATATCGGGAGGTCCAATGAGCAGTTCTTC. The V and J genes are TRBV7-3 and TRBJ2-1, with 7 bases that match TRBD2. After removal of 1 base from V and 6 bases from J, the junction contained 6 bases not matched to a gene. The CDR3 is made up of 15 amino acids. The V gene's germline CDR1 is SGHTA and CDR2 FQGTGA.

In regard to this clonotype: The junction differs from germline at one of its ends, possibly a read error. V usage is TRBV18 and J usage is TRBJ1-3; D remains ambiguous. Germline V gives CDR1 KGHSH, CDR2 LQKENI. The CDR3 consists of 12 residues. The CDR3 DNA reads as TGTACCAGCTCACCAGGAGGAAACACCATATATTTT. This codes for CTSSPGGNTIYF.

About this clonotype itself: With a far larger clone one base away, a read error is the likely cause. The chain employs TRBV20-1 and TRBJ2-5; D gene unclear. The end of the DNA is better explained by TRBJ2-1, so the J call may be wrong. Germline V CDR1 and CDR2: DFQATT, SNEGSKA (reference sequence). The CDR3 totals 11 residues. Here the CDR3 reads CSARSVNEQFF. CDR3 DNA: TGCAGTGCTAGAAGTGTCAATGAGCAGTTCTTC.

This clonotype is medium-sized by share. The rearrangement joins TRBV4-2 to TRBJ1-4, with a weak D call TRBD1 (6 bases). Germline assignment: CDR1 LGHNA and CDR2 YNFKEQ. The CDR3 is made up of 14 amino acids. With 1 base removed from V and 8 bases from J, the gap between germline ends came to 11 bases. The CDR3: CASSQVGAGEKLFF. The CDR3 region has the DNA TGTGCCAGCAGCCAAGTGGGGGCCGGAGAAAAACTGTTTTTT.

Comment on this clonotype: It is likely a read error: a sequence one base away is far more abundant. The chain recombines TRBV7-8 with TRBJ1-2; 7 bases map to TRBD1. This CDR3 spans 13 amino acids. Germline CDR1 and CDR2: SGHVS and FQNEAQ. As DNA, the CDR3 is TGTGCCAGCAGCTTGGGACAGCTCTATTGCTACACCTTC. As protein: CASSLGQLYCYTF.

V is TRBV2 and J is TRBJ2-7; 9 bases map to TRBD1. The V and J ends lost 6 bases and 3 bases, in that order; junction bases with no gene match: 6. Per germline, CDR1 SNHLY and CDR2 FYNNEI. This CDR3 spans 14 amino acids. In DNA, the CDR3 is TGTGCCAGCAGACGACAGGGGGAAAACTACGAGCAGTACTTC. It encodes CASRRQGENYEQYF.

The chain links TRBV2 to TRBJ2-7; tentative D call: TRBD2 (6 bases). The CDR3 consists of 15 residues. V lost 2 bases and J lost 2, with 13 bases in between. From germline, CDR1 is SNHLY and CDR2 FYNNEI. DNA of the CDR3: TGTGCCAGCAGTGAATGGCCCAGGGAGGCCTACGAGCAGTACTTC. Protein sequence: CASSEWPREAYEQYF. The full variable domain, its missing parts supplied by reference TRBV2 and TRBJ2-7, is EPEVTQTPSHQVTQMGQEVILRCVPISNHLYFYWYRQILGQKVEFLVSFYNNEISEKSEIFDDQFSVERPDGSNFTLKIRSTKLEDSAMYFCASSEWPREAYEQYFGPGTRLTVT.

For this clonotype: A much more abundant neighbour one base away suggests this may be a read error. The CDR3 reads CASISSHRGTEAFF. CDR3 DNA: TGTGCCAGCATCTCGTCCCACAGAGGCACTGAAGCTTTCTTT. This chain connects TRBV6-1 to TRBJ1-1; D not resolved. The CDR3 sequence is 14 residues long. Trimming took off 7 bases at V and 4 bases at J, with 16 bases between the two ends. Germline CDR1 MNHNS, CDR2 SASEGT.

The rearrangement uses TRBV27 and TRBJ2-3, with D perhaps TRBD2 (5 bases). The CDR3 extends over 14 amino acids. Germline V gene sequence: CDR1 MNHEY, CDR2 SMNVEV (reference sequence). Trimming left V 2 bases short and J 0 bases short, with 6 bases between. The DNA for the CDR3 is TGTGCCAGCAGTTTAGAGCGGAGCACAGATACGCAGTATTTT. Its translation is CASSLERSTDTQYF.

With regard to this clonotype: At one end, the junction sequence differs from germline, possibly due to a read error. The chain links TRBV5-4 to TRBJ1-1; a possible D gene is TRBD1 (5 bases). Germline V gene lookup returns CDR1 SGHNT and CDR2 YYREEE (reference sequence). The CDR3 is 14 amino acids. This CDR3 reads CASRTQQADTEALF. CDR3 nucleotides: TGTGCCAGCAGGACCCAGCAGGCGGACACTGAAGCTTTATTT. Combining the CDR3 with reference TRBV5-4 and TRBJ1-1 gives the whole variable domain ETGVTQSPTHLIKTRGQQVTLRCSSQSGHNTVSWYQQALGQGPQFIFQYYREEENGRGNFPPRFSGLQFPNYSSELNVNALELDDSALYLCASRTQQADTEALFGQGTRLTVV.

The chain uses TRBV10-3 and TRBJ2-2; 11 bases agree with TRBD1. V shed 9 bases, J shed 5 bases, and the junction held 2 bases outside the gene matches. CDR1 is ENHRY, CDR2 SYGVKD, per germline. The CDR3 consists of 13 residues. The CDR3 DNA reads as TGTGCCATGGGACAGGGGGGGACCGGGGAGCTGTTTTTT. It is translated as CAMGQGGTGELFF.

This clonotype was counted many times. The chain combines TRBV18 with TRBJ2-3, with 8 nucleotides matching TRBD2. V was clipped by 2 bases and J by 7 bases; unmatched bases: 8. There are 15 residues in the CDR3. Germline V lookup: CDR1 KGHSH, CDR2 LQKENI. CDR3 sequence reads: CASSPAGTSLNTQYF. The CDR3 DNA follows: TGTGCCAGCTCACCAGCCGGGACTAGTCTCAATACGCAGTATTTT.

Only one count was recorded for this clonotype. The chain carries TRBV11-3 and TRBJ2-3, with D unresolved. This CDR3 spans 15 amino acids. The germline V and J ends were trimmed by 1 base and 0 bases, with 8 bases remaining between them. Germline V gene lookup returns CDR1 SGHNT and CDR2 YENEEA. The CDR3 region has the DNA TGTGCCAGCAGCTTAGGGACCTCTAGCACAGATACGCAGTATTTT. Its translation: CASSLGTSSTDTQYF. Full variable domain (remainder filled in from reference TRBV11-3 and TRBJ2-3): EAGVVQSPRYKIIEKKQPVAFWCNPISGHNTLYWYLQNLGQGPELLIRYENEEAVDDSQLPKDRFSAERLKGVDSTLKIQPAELGDSAVYLCASSLGTSSTDTQYFGPGTRLTVL.

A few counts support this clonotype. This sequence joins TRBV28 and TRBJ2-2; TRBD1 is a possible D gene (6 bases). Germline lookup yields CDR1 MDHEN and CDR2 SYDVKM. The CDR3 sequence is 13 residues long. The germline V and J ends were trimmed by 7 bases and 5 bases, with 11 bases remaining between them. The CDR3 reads CASNSRGTGELFF. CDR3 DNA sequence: TGTGCCAGCAATAGTAGGGGGACCGGGGAGCTGTTTTTT.